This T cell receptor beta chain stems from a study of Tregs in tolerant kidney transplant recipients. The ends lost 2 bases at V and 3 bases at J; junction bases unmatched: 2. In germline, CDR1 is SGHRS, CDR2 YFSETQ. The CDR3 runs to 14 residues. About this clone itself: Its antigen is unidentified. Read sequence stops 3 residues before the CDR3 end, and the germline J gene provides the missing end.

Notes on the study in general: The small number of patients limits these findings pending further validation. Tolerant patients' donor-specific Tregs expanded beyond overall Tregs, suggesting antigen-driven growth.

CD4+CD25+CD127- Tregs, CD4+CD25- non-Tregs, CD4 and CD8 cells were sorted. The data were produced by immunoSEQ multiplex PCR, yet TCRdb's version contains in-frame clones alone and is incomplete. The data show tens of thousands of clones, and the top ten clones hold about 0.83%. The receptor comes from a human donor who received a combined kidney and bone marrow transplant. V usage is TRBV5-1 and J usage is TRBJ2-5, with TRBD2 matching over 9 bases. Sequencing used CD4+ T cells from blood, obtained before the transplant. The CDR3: CASSFSSGEETQYF. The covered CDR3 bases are TGCGCCAGCAGCTTCTCTAGCGGGGAAGAGACC.